The T cell receptor beta chain under discussion was sequenced for a study of shared clonotypes between healthy human individuals. Trimming took off 3 bases at V and 4 bases at J, with 12 bases between the two ends. The V gene's germline CDR1 is KGHSH and CDR2 LQKENI. The CDR3 is 15 residues long. The method was immunoSEQ multiplex PCR; TCRdb's version includes in-frame clones alone and lacks a portion of them. Among some 2,000,000 clones, over 85% were seen once, and the ten largest hold roughly 0.13%. The sample taken for sequencing was naive CD4+ T cells sorted from blood. The subset denotes: CD45RA+ positively selected. The chain combines TRBV18 with TRBJ2-2; D is unresolved. The clonotype originates from a man aged 18 to 29 in good health. The CDR3 sequence: CASSPLALGTGELFF. The CDR3 DNA is TGTGCCAGCTCACCGCTGGCGTTAGGCACCGGGGAGCTGTTTTTT.